This T cell receptor (beta chain) was sequenced during a study of blood T cells in healthy people across ages. Study as a whole: Roughly one uniquely barcoded beta molecule per two T cells was captured.

Trimming took 1 base from V and 1 from J, leaving 1 base between them. Germline-derived CDR1 and CDR2 are LNHNV and YYDKDF (reference sequence). This CDR3 has 12 amino acids. A J-beta primer mix and a sample-barcoded 5' primer were used in a second PCR of about 6 to 12 cycles. Each TCR beta cDNA got a 12-nucleotide random molecular identifier. There were at least 3 million CDR3-containing paired-end reads obtained from each sample. TCRdb fed the 5' RACE reads into MiXCR, producing one record per CDR3 protein. The sample carries about 760,000 distinct CDR3 sequences, roughly 56% recorded once. The receptor's source is a man aged 35 to 55 in good health. The sample consisted of blood. J is TRBJ2-5 and V is TRBV15; D unclear. The CDR3 spells CATSRGQETQYF. CDR3 coding DNA: TGTGCCACCAGCAGAGGCCAAGAGACCCAGTACTTC.